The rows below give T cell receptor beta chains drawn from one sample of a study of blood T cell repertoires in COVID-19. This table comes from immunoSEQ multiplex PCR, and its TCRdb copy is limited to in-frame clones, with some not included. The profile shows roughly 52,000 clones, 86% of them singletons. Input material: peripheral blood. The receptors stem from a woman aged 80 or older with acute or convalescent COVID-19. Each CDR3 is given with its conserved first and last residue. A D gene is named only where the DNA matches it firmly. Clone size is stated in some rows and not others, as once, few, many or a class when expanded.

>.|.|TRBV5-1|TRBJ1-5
TGCGCCAGCAGCTTGGGTCAGGCCCATCAGCCCCAGCATTTT
CASSLGQAHQPQHF
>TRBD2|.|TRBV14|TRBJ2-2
TGTGCCAGCAGCCAGACTAGCGGGACGGGCACCGGGGAGCTGTTTTTT
CASSQTSGTGTGELFF
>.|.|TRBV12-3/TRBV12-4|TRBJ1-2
TGTGCCAGCAGCCGAAGACAGGTGGGCGGCTACACCTTC
CASSRRQVGGYTF
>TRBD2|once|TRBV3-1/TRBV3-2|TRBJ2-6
TGTGCCAGCATCGGTAGCGGGGGAACCGGGGCCAACGTCCTGACTTTC
CASIGSGGTGANVLTF
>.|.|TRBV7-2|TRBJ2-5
TGTGCCAGCAGCTTAGGGCAGGGGGGTTGGCAGACCCAGTACTTC
CASSLGQGGWQTQYF
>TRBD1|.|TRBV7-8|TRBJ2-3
TGTGCCAGCAGCCCAGGACAGGGACGCACAGATACGCAGTATTTT
CASSPGQGRTDTQYF
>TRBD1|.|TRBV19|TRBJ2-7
TGTGCCAGTAGTCAGGACAGGGGCCCGAACGAGCAGTACTTC
CASSQDRGPNEQYF
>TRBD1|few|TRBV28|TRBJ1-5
TGTGCCACAGGGGGACGGCTTAATCAGCCCCAGCATTTT
CATGGRLNQPQHF
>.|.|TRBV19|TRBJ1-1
TGTGCCAGTAGTATTCAGGGGCTAACTGAAGCTTTCTTT
CASSIQGLTEAFF
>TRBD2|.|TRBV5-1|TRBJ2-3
TGCGCCAGCAGGCCGGGACTAGCGGGAGAGATAACAGATACGCAGTATTTT
CASRPGLAGEITDTQYF
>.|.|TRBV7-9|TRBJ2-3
TGTGCCAGCAACCCGAGGAGGGCTGCAGATACGCAGTATTTT
CASNPRRAADTQYF
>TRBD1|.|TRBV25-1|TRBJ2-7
TGTGCCAGCAGTTCCTTGACAGGGGCTGAGTACGAGCAGTACTTC
CASSSLTGAEYEQYF
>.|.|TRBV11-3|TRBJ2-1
TGTGCCAGCGCTTTTCGGGGGAGCTCCTACAATGAGCAGTTCTTC
CASAFRGSSYNEQFF
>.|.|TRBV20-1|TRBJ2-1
TGCAGTGCTAGTAAGGGGCTAGCGTTTGAGCAGTTCTTC
CSASKGLAFEQFF
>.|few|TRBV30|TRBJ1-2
TGTGCCTGGACAAGCGTTCTGGGCTACACCTTC
CAWTSVLGYTF
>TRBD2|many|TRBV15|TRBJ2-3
TGTGCCACCAGCATAGGACTAGCGGACACAGATACGCAGTATTTT
CATSIGLADTDTQYF
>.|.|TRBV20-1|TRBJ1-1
TGCAGTGCTAGTCGAGGGAATGGGAACACTGAAGCTTTCTTT
CSASRGNGNTEAFF
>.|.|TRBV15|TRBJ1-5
TGTGCCACTCGAAAGGGGGATCAGCCCCAGCATTTT
CATRKGDQPQHF
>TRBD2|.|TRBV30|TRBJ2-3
TGTGCCTGGAGTGTAGGCCTAGCGGGACTCACAGATACGCAGTATTTT
CAWSVGLAGLTDTQYF
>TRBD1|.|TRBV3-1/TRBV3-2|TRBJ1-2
TGTGCCAGCAGCCCTCTTGGGACAGGGGAGGACGGCTACACCTTC
CASSPLGTGEDGYTF
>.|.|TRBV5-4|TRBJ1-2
TGTGCCAGCAGCCGACAACATAAAGATGTCTATGGCTACACCTTC
CASSRQHKDVYGYTF
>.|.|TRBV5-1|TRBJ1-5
TGCGCCAGCAGCCCTGGCCCGGGGGATAGCAATCAGCCCCAGCATTTT
CASSPGPGDSNQPQHF
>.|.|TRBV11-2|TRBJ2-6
TGTGCCAGCAGCTTCAACTCTGGGGCCAACGTCCTGACTTTC
CASSFNSGANVLTF
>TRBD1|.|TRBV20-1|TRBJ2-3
TGCAGTGCTAGTGCCGGGACAGGAGGGGCAGATACGCAGTATTTT
CSASAGTGGADTQYF
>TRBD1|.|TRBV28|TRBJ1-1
TGTGCCAGCAGTTTGGGACAGGGGGTTTCGGAAGCTTTCTTT
CASSLGQGVSEAFF
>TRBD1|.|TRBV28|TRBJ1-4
TGTGCCAGCAGTTCGACAGGGGAATTGGAAAAACTGTTTTTT
CASSSTGELEKLFF
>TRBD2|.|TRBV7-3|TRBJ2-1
TGTGCCAGCAGCCAAACCGGGACTAAGGGCGGTGAGCAGTTCTTC
CASSQTGTKGGEQFF
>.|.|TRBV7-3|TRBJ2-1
TGTGCCAGCAGCTCCCTAGACAATGAGCAGTTCTTC
CASSSLDNEQFF
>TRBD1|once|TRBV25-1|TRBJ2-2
TGTGCCAGCAGTGAATTAGGGACAGGGTTCCCCGGGGAGCTGTTTTTT
CASSELGTGFPGELFF
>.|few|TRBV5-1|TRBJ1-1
TGCGCCAGCAGCTTGAGCTTGAACACTGAAGCTTTCTTT
CASSLSLNTEAFF
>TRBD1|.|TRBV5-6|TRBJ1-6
TGTGCCAGCAGTAAAGACAGGGATAATTCACCCCTCCACTTT
CASSKDRDNSPLHF
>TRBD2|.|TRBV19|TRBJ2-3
TGTGCCAGTAGTATAGAAGGACTAGCGGGAGTGGGAGATACGCAGTATTTT
CASSIEGLAGVGDTQYF
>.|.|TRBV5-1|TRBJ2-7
TGCGCCAGCAGCTTGGTACCAGGGACCTACGAGCAGTACTTC
CASSLVPGTYEQYF
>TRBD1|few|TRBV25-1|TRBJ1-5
TGTGCCAGCAGTGAAACAGGGGGCAGTCAGCCCCAGCATTTT
CASSETGGSQPQHF
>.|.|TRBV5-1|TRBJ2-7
TGCGCCAGCAGCCCCATGGAGGGCTACGAGCAGTACTTC
CASSPMEGYEQYF